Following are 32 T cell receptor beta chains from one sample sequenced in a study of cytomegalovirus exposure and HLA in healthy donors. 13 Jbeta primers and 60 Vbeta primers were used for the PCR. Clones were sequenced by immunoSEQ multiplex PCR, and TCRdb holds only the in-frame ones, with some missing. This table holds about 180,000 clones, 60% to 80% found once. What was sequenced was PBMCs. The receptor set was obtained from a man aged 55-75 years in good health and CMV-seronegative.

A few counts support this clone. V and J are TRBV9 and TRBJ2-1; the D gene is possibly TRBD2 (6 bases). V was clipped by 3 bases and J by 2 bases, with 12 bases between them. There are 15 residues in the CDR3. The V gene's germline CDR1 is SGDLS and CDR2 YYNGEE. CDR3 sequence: CASSEGRPTYNEQFF. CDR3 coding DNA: TGTGCCAGCAGCGAGGGGAGGCCCACCTACAATGAGCAGTTCTTC.

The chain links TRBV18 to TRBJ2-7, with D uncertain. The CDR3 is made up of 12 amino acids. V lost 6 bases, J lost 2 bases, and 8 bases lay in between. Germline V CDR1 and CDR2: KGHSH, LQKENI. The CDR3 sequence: CASSHSAYEQYF. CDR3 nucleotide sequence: TGTGCCAGCTCCCACTCCGCCTACGAGCAGTACTTC.

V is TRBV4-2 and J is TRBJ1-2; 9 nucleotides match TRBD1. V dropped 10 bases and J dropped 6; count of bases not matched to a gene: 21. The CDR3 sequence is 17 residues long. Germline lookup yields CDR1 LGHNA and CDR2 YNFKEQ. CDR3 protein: CAISKGGRGTGRHGYTF. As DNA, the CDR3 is TGTGCCATCTCGAAAGGGGGAAGAGGGACAGGGAGACATGGCTACACCTTC.

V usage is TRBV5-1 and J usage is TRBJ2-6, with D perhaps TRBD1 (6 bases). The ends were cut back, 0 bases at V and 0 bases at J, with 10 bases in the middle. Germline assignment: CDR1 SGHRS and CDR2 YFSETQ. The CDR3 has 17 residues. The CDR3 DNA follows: TGCGCCAGCAGCTTGGTGGCAGGGGCCTCTGGGGCCAACGTCCTGACTTTC. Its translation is CASSLVAGASGANVLTF. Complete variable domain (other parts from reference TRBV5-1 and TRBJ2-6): KAGVTQTPRYLIKTRGQQVTLSCSPISGHRSVSWYQQTPGQGLQFLFEYFSETQRNKGNFPGRFSGRQFSNSRSEMNVSTLELGDSALYLCASSLVAGASGANVLTFGAGSRLTVL.

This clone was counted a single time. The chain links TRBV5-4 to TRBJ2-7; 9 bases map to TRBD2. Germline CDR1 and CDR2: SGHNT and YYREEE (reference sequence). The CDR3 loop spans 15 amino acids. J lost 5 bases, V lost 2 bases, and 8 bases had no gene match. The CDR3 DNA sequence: TGTGCCAGCAGCTTTTTTAGCGGGGGCCCTGACGAGCAGTACTTC. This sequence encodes CASSFFSGGPDEQYF.

The CDR3 spells CASSLEVSFASRDQETQYF. The CDR3 region has the DNA TGCGCCAGCAGCTTGGAGGTTTCGTTTGCGTCCAGGGACCAAGAGACCCAGTACTTC. The rearrangement joins TRBV5-1 to TRBJ2-5; tentative D call: TRBD1 (5 bases). The CDR3 has 19 amino acids. The germline CDR1 and CDR2 sequences are SGHRS and YFSETQ. V lost 0 bases, J lost 0 bases, and 21 bases lay in between. The full variable domain, rest sourced from reference TRBV5-1 and TRBJ2-5, is KAGVTQTPRYLIKTRGQQVTLSCSPISGHRSVSWYQQTPGQGLQFLFEYFSETQRNKGNFPGRFSGRQFSNSRSEMNVSTLELGDSALYLCASSLEVSFASRDQETQYFGPGTRLLVL.

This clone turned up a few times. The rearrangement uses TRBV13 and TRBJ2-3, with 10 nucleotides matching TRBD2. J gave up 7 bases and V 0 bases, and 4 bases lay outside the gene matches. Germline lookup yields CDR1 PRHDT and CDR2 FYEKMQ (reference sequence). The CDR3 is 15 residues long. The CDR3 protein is CASSLGSLAGYTQYF. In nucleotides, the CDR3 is TGTGCCAGCAGCTTAGGCTCACTAGCGGGGTATACGCAGTATTTT.

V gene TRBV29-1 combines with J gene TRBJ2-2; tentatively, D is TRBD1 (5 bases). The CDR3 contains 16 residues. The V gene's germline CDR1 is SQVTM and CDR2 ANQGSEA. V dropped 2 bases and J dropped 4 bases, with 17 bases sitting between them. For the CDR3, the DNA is TGCAGCGTTGAATTGGGGCCCCCTCTGAGCACCGGGGAGCTGTTTTTT. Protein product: CSVELGPPLSTGELFF.

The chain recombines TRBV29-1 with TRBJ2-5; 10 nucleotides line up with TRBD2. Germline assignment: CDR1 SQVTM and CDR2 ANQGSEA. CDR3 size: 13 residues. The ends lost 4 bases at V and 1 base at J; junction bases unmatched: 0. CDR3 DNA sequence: TGCAGCGTTGGGACTAGCGGCCAAGAGACCCAGTACTTC. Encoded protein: CSVGTSGQETQYF.

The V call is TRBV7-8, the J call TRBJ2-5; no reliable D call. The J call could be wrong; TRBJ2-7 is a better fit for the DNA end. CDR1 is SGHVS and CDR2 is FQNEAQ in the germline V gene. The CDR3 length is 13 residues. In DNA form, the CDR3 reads TGTGCCAGCAGCTTAGCGCCAACCTACGAGCAGTACTTC. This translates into CASSLAPTYEQYF.

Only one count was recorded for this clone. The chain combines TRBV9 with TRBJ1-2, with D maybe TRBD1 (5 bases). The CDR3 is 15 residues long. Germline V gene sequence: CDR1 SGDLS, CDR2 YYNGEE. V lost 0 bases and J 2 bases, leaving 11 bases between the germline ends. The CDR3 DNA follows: TGTGCCAGCAGCGTAGGAACAGGACAAAACTATGGCTACACCTTC. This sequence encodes CASSVGTGQNYGYTF.

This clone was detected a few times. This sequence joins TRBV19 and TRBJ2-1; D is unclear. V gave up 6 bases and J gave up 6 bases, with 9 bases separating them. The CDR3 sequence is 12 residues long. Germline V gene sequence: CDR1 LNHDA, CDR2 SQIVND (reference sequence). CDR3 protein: CASSYSGNEQFF. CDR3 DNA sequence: TGTGCCAGTAGCTATTCCGGCAATGAGCAGTTCTTC.

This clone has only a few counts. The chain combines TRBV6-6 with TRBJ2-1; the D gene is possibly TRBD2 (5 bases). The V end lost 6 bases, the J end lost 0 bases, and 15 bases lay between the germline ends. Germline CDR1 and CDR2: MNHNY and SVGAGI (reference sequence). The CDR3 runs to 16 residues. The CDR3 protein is CASSRQRTSSYNEQFF. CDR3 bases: TGTGCCAGCAGCCGTCAGCGGACGAGCTCCTACAATGAGCAGTTCTTC.

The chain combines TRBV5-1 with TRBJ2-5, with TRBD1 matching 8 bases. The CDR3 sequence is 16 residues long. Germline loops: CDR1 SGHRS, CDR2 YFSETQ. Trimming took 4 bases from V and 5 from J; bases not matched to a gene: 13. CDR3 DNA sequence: TGCGCCAGCAGCAGAGACGGCCAGGGGGCGGGGGAGACCCAGTACTTC. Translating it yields CASSRDGQGAGETQYF.

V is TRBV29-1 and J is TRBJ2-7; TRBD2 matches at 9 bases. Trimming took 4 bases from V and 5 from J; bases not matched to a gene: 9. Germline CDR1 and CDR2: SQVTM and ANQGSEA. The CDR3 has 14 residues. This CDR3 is CSVGASGRFHEQYF. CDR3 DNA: TGCAGCGTTGGAGCCAGCGGGAGGTTTCACGAGCAGTACTTC.

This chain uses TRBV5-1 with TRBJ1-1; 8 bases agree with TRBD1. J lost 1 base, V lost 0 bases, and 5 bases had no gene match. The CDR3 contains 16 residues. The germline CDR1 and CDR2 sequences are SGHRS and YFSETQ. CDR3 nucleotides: TGCGCCAGCAGCTTGGCCGCAGGGACAGGGAACACTGAAGCTTTCTTT. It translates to CASSLAAGTGNTEAFF.

CDR3 nucleotides: TGTGCCACTTTACAGGATATGAACACTGAAGCTTTCTTT. Amino acid sequence: CATLQDMNTEAFF. The chain has TRBV10-3 and TRBJ1-1; TRBD1 is a possible D gene (5 bases). CDR3 length: 13 residues. Trimming left V 10 bases short and J 0 bases short, with 12 bases between. Germline V lookup: CDR1 ENHRY, CDR2 SYGVKD.

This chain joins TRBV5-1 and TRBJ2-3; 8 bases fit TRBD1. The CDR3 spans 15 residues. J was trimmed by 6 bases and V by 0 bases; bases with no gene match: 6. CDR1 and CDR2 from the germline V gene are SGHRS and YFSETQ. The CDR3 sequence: CASSLETGAVDTQYF. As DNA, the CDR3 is TGCGCCAGCAGCTTGGAGACAGGGGCTGTCGATACGCAGTATTTT.

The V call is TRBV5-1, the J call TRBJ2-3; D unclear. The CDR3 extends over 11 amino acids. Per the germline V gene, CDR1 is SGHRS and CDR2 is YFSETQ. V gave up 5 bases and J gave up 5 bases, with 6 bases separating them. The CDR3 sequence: CASRSVDTQYF. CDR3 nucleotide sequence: TGCGCCAGCAGGAGCGTAGATACGCAGTATTTT.

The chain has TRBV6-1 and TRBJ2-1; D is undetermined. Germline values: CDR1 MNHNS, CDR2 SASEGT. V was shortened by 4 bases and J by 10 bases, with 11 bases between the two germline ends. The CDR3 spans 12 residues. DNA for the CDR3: TGTGCCAGCAGTGGTGATTGGGCAGAGCAGTTCTTC. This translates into CASSGDWAEQFF.

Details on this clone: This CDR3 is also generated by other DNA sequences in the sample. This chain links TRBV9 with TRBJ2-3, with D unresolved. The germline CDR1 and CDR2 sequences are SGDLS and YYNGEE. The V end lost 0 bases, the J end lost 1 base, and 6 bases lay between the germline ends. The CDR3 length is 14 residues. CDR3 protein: CASSVEAGTDTQYF. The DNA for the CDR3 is TGTGCCAGCAGCGTAGAGGCGGGCACAGATACGCAGTATTTT. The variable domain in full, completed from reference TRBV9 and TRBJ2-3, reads DSGVTQTPKHLITATGQRVTLRCSPRSGDLSVYWYQQSLDQGLQFLIQYYNGEERAKGNILERFSAQQFPDLHSELNLSSLELGDSALYFCASSVEAGTDTQYFGPGTRLTVL.

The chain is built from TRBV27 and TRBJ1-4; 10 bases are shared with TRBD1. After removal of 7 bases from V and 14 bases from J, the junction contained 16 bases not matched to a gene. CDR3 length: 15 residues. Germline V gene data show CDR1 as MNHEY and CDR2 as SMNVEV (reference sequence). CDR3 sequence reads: CASTPGVTGGASLFF. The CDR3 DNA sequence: TGTGCCAGCACCCCGGGGGTGACAGGGGGCGCGTCTCTGTTTTTT.

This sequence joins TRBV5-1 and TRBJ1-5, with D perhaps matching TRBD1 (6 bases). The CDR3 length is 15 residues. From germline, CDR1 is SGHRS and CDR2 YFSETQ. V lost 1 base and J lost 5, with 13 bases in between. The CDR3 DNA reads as TGCGCCAGCAGCTTGCAGACAGGAGATGATCAGCCCCAGCATTTT. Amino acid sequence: CASSLQTGDDQPQHF.

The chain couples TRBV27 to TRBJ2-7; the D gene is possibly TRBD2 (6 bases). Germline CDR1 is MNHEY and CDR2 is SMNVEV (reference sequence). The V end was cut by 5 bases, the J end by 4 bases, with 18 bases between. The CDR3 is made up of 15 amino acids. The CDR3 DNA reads TGTGCCAGCAGTCGGGACTCCTCATCACGGTACGAGCAGTACTTC. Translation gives CASSRDSSSRYEQYF.

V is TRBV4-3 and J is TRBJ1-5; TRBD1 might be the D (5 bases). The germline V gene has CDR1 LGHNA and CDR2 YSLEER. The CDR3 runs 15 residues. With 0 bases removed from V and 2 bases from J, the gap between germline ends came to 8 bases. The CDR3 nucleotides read TGCGCCAGCAGCCAAGATCGCAGGGGCAATCAGCCCCAGCATTTT. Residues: CASSQDRRGNQPQHF.

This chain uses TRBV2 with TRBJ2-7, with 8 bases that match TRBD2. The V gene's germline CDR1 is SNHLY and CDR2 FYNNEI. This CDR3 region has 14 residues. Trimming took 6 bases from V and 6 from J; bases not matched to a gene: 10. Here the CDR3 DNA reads TGTGCCAGCAGCGCCCCGGGGGGGGCGGTCGAGCAGTACTTC. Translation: CASSAPGGAVEQYF.

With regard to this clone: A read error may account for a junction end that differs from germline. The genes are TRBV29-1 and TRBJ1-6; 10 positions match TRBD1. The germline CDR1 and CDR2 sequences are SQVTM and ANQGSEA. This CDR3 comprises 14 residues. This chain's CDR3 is CSIRTGGARSPLNF. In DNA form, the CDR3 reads TGCAGCATAAGGACAGGGGGAGCGAGGTCACCCCTCAACTTT.

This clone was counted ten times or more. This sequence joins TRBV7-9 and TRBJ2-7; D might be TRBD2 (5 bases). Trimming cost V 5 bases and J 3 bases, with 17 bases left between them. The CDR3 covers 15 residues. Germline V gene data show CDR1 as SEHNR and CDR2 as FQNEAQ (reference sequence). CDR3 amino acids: CASSPGVNGNYEQYF. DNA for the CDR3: TGTGCCAGCAGCCCCGGGGTGAATGGAAACTACGAGCAGTACTTC.

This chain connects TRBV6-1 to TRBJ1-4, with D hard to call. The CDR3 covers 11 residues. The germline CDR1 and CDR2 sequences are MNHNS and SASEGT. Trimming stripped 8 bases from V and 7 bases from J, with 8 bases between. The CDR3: CASRRAEKLFF. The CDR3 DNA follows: TGTGCCAGCCGGCGGGCTGAAAAACTGTTTTTT.

The CDR3: CSVERLAGGGEQFF. In DNA, the CDR3 is TGCAGCGTCGAAAGACTAGCGGGGGGGGGTGAGCAGTTCTTC. The chain employs TRBV29-1 and TRBJ2-1, with TRBD2 matching 14 bases. This CDR3 has 14 residues. Germline CDR1 and CDR2: SQVTM and ANQGSEA. V dropped 6 bases and J dropped 9; count of bases not matched to a gene: 7.

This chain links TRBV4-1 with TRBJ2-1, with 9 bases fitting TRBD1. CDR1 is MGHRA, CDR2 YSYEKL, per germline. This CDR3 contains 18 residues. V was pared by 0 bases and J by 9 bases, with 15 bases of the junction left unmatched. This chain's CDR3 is CASSQDVVGGQGRSEQFF. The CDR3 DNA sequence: TGCGCCAGCAGCCAAGACGTGGTGGGGGGACAGGGTCGGAGTGAGCAGTTCTTC.

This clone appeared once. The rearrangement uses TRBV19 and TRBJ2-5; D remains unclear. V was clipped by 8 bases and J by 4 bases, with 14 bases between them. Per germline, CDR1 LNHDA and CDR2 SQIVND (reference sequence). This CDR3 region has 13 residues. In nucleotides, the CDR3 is TGTGCCAGTCGACCCATTCCGGGAGAGACCCAGTACTTC. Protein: CASRPIPGETQYF.